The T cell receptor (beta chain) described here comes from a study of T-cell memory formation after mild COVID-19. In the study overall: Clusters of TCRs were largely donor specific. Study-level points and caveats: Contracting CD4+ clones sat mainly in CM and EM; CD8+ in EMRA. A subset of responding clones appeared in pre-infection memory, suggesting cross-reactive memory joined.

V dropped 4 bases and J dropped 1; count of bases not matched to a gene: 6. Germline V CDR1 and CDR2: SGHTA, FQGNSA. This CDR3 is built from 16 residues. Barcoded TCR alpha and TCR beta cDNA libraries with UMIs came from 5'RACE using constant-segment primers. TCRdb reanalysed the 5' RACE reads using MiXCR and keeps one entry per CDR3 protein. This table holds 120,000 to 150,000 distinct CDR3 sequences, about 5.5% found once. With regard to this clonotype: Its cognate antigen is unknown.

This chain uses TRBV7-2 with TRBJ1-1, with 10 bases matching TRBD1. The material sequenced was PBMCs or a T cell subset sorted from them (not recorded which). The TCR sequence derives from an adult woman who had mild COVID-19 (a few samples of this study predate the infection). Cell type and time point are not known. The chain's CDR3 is CASSSRWDRGNTEAFF. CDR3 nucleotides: TGTGCCAGCAGCTCGCGCTGGGACAGGGGGAACACTGAAGCTTTCTTT.